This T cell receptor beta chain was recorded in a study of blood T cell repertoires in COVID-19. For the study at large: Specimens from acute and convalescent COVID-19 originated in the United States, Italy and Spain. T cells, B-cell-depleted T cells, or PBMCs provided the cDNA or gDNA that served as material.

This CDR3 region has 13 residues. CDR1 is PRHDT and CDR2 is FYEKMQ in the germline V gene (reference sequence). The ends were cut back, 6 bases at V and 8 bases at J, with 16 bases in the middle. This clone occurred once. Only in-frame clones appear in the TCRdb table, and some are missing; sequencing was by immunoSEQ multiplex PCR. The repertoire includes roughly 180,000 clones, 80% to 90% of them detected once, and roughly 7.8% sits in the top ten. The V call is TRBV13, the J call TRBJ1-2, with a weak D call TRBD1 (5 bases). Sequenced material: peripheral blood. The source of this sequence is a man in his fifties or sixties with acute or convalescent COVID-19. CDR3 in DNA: TGTGCCAGCAGACTAACCGGGGGTGGGGGCTACACCTTC. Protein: CASRLTGGGGYTF. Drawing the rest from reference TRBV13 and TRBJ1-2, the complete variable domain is AAGVIQSPRHLIKEKRETATLKCYPIPRHDTVYWYQQGPGQDPQFLISFYEKMQSDKGSIPDRFSAQQFSDYHSELNMSSLELGDSALYFCASRLTGGGGYTFGSGTRLTVV.